This T cell receptor beta chain was obtained from a study of blood T cell repertoires in COVID-19. Background on the study: Acute and convalescent COVID-19 specimens originated in the United States, Italy and Spain.

Using immunoSEQ multiplex PCR, the repertoire was profiled, and TCRdb retains in-frame clones only, with some absent. The sample records about 280,000 clones, roughly 85% being singletons. The CDR3 is 15 amino acids. V lost 3 bases, J lost 6 bases, and 14 bases lay in between. In germline, CDR1 is KGHSH, CDR2 LQKENI. Input material: PBMCs or T cells enriched from blood (not recorded which). This TCR was sampled from a woman aged 35 to 49 who had recovered from COVID-19. This chain links TRBV18 with TRBJ2-2; D may be TRBD2 (6 bases). CDR3 nucleotides: TGTGCCAGCTCACCGGGACTTCTTGGCGCCGGGGAGCTGTTTTTT. Translation: CASSPGLLGAGELFF.